The 4 T cell receptor beta chains presented below share a single source sample, sequenced in a study of T cells in localized non-small cell lung cancer. Repertoires were generated with immunoSEQ multiplex PCR, while TCRdb's copy carries only in-frame clones and drops some. The profile shows fewer than 50,000 clones, roughly four fifths of them singletons. The sample consisted of PBMCs, taken before any cancer treatment. The source of these receptors is a man between 35 and 75 years old with stage II lung adenocarcinoma.

The chain uses TRBV10-2 and TRBJ1-1; D is unresolved. The germline V and J ends were trimmed by 0 bases and 1 base, with 6 bases remaining between them. Germline CDR1 and CDR2: WSHSY and SAAADI. There are 14 residues in the CDR3. CDR3 sequence (DNA): TGCGCCAGCAGTGAGTCCGGGTCGAACACTGAAGCTTTCTTT. Translating it yields CASSESGSNTEAFF.

This chain uses TRBV18 with TRBJ2-5, with 8 positions matching TRBD2. Per germline, CDR1 KGHSH and CDR2 LQKENI. The length of the CDR3 is 14 residues. After removal of 4 bases from V and 3 bases from J, the junction contained 4 bases not matched to a gene. CDR3 loop: CASSRGRQEETQYF. In DNA, the CDR3 is TGTGCCAGCTCACGCGGGAGGCAGGAAGAGACCCAGTACTTC.

The V and J genes are TRBV28 and TRBJ2-7; no clear D. The CDR3 is made up of 14 amino acids. Looked up from germline, CDR1 is MDHEN and CDR2 is SYDVKM. Between the trimmed V and J ends, which lost 5 bases and 0 bases, there was a span of 11 bases. In DNA form, the CDR3 reads TGTGCCAGCAGTGACACTTTAGTCTCCTACGAGCAGTACTTC. Encoded protein: CASSDTLVSYEQYF.

The chain employs TRBV19 and TRBJ2-1, with TRBD1 matching 7 bases. V dropped 6 bases and J dropped 3; count of bases not matched to a gene: 8. In germline, CDR1 is LNHDA, CDR2 SQIVND (reference sequence). The CDR3 extends over 15 amino acids. CDR3: CASRMIDRDYNEQFF. The CDR3 DNA reads TGTGCCAGTAGAATGATAGACAGGGACTACAATGAGCAGTTCTTC.